Shown below are 4 T cell receptor beta chains from a single sample sequenced in a study of cytomegalovirus exposure and HLA in healthy donors. With 60 Vbeta and 13 Jbeta primers, the PCR was carried out. Sequencing used immunoSEQ multiplex PCR; TCRdb keeps in-frame clones, though not all of them. The repertoire has tens of thousands of clones, approximately 72% of them found once; the top ten carry over 9.5%. Sequenced material: PBMCs. The origin of the receptors is a woman aged 25 to 39 in good health and CMV-seronegative.

The gene calls are TRBV27 and TRBJ2-7; 8 bases are a match to TRBD1. Germline CDR1 reads MNHEY; CDR2 reads SMNVEV (reference sequence). V was clipped by 6 bases and J by 1 base; unmatched bases: 2. The CDR3 has 13 amino acids. The CDR3: CASRRTGSYEQYF. The CDR3, as DNA: TGTGCCAGCAGACGGACAGGGTCCTACGAGCAGTACTTC.

To note about this clone: Relative to the germline gene, one junction end is altered; a read error may explain this. The sample contains more than one DNA sequence encoding this CDR3. The chain is built from TRBV6-5 and TRBJ1-1; 7 bases are shared with TRBD1. The V gene's germline CDR1 is MNHEY and CDR2 SVGAGI. CDR3 length equals 16 residues. The CDR3 protein is CASSYRRQGVVVEAFF. The CDR3 region has the DNA TGCGCCAGCAGTTACAGGAGACAGGGAGTAGTAGTTGAAGCTTTCTTT.

The chain uses TRBV5-1 and TRBJ2-2; 7 bases fit TRBD1. The V segment lost 1 base and the J segment 0 bases; nucleotides outside the gene matches: 12. The CDR3 loop spans 19 amino acids. Per the germline V gene, CDR1 is SGHRS and CDR2 is YFSETQ. The CDR3, as DNA: TGCGCCAGCAGCTTGCCGAGACAGGGCCTCGCGGCGAACACCGGGGAGCTGTTTTTT. Amino acids: CASSLPRQGLAANTGELFF.

The V and J genes are TRBV5-6 and TRBJ1-2; TRBD1 matches 10 bases. From germline, CDR1 is SGHDT and CDR2 YYEEEE. V dropped 0 bases and J dropped 6; count of bases not matched to a gene: 2. CDR3 length equals 14 residues. Here the CDR3 DNA reads TGTGCCAGCAGCTTGGGGACAGGGGGGGATGGCTACACCTTC. This translates into CASSLGTGGDGYTF.